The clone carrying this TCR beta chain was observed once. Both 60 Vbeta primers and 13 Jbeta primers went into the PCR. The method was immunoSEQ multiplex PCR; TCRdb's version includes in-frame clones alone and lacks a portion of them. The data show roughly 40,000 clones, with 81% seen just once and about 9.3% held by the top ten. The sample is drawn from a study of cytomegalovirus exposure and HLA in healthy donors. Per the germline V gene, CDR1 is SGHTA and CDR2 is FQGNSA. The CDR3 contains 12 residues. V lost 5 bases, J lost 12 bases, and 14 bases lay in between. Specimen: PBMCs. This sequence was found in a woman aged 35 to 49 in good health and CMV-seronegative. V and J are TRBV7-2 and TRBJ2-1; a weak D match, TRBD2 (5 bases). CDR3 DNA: TGTGCCAGCAGCCGACGCGAGGGCGGGCAGTTCTTC. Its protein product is CASSRREGGQFF.